A single T cell receptor beta chain is shown here with its context. Germline lookup yields CDR1 MNHEY and CDR2 SVGAGI. The V segment lost 0 bases and the J segment 7 bases; nucleotides outside the gene matches: 10. This CDR3 is 16 amino acids long. This specimen belongs to a study of blood T cell repertoires in COVID-19. The method was immunoSEQ multiplex PCR; TCRdb's version includes in-frame clones alone and lacks a portion of them. The sample lists about 25,000 clones; roughly 80% were seen once. The chain has TRBV6-5 and TRBJ1-1, with 8 bases lining up with TRBD1. The receptor was isolated from a man over 45 with active or convalescent COVID-19. Specimen: peripheral blood. CDR3 protein: CASSYSPSDRGGEAFF. The CDR3 DNA reads TGTGCCAGCAGTTACTCGCCATCCGACAGGGGTGGTGAAGCTTTCTTT.